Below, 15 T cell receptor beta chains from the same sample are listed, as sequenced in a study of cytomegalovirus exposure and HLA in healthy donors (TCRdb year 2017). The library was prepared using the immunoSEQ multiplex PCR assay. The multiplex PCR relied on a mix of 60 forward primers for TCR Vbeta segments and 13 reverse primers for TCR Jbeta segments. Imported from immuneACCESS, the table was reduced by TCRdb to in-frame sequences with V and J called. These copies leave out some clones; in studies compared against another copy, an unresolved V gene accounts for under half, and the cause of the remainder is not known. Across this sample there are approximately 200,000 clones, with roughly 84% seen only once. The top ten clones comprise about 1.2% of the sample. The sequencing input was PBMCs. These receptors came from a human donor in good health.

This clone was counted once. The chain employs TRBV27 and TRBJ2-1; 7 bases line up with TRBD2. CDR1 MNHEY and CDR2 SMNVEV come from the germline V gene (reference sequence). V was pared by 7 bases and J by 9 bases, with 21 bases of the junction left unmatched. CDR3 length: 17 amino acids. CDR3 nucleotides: TGTGCCAGCACCATAAGACAAACCGGGACTATCCGGGTTGAGCAGTTCTTC. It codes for CASTIRQTGTIRVEQFF.

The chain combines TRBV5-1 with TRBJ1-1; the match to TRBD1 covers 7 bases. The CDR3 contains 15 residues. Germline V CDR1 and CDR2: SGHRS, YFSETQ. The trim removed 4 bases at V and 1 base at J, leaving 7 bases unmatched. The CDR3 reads CASSPGQTSNTEAFF. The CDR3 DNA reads TGCGCCAGCAGCCCGGGACAGACATCGAACACTGAAGCTTTCTTT.

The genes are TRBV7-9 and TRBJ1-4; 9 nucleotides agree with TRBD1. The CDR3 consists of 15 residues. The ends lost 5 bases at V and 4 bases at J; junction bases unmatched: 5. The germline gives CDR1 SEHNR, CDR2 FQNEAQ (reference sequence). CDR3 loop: CASSKQGAGNEKLFF. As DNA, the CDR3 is TGTGCCAGCAGCAAACAGGGGGCGGGTAATGAAAAACTGTTTTTT.

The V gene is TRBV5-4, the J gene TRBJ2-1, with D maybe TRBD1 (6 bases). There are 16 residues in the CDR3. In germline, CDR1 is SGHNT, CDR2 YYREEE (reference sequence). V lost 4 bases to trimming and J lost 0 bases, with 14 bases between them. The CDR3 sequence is CASSGAGESSYNEQFF. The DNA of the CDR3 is TGTGCCAGCAGCGGAGCAGGGGAAAGCTCCTACAATGAGCAGTTCTTC.

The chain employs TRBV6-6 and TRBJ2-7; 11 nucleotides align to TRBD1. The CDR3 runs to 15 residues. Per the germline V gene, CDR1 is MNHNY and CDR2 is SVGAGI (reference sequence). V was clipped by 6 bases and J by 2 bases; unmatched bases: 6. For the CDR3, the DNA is TGTGCCAGCAGGCCACCGGGACAGGGGGCCTACGAGCAGTACTTC. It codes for CASRPPGQGAYEQYF.

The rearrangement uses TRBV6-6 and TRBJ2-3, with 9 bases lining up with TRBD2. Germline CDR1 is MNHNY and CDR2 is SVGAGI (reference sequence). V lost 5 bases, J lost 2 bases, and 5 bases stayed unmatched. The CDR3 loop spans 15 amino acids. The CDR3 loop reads CASSRGTSLTDTQYF. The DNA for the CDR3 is TGTGCCAGCAGTAGAGGGACTAGCCTCACAGATACGCAGTATTTT.

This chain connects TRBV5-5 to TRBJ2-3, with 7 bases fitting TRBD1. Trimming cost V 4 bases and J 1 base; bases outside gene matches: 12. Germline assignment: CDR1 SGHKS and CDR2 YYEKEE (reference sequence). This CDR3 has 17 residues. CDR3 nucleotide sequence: TGTGCCAGCAGCGCCCGCAACAGGGGAACCGGCACAGATACGCAGTATTTT. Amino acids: CASSARNRGTGTDTQYF.

CDR3 nucleotide sequence: TGTGCCAGCAGCTTTGACACCTCCTCTAACTATGGCTACACCTTC. This gives the protein CASSFDTSSNYGYTF. The rearrangement uses TRBV7-2 and TRBJ1-2; unclear D gene. CDR1 SGHTA and CDR2 FQGNSA come from the germline V gene. Trimming pared 3 bases from V and 0 bases from J, leaving 11 bases between. The CDR3 spans 15 residues.

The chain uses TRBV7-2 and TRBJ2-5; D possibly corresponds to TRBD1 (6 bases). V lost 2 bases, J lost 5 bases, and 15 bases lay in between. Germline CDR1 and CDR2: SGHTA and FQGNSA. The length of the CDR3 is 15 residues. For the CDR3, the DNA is TGTGCCAGCAGCTTAACAGGGAACTTTTTGGAGACCCAGTACTTC. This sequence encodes CASSLTGNFLETQYF.

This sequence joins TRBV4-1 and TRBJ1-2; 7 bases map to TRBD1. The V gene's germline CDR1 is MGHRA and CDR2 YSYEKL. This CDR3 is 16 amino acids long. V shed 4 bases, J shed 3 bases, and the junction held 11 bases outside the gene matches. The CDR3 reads CASSRILTGQDYGYTF. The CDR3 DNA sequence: TGCGCCAGCAGCCGAATTTTGACAGGGCAGGACTATGGCTACACCTTC.

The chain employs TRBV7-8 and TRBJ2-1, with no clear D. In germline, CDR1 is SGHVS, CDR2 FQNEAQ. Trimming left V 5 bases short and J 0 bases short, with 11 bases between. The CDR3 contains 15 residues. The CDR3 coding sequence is TGTGCCAGCAGCCTCGTAGAAACCTCCTACAATGAGCAGTTCTTC. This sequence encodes CASSLVETSYNEQFF. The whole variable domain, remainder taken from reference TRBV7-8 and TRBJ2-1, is GAGVSQSPRYKVAKRGQDVALRCDPISGHVSLFWYQQALGQGPEFLTYFQNEAQLDKSGLPSDRFFAERPEGSVSTLKIQRTQQEDSAVYLCASSLVETSYNEQFFGPGTRLTVL.

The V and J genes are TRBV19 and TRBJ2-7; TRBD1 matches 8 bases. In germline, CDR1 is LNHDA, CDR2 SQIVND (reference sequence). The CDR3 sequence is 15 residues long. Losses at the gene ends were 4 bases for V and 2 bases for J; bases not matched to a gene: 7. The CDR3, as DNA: TGTGCCAGTAGTAACGACAGGGGACCCCCCTACGAGCAGTACTTC. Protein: CASSNDRGPPYEQYF.

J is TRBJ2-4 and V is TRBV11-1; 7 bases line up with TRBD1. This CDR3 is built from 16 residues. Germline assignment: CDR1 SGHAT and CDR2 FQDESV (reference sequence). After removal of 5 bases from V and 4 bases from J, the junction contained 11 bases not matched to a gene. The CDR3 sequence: CASSQYTRQGKNIQYF. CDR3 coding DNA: TGTGCCAGCAGCCAATACACGCGACAGGGAAAAAACATTCAGTACTTC.

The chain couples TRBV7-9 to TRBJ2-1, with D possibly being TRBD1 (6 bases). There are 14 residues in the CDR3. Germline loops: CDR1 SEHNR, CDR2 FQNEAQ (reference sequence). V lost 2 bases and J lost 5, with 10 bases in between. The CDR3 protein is CASSLRDTNNEQFF. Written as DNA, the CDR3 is TGTGCCAGCAGCTTAAGGGACACCAACAATGAGCAGTTCTTC.

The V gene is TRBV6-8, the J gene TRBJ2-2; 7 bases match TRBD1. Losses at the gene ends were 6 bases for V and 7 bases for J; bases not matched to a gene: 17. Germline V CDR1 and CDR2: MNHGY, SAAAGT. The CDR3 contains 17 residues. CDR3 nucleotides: TGTGCCAGCAGACGAAATCCACTCGACAGGGCGGACGGGGAGCTGTTTTTT. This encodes CASRRNPLDRADGELFF.